This is a list of T cell receptor beta chains from one sample in a study of blood T cell repertoires in COVID-19. Method: immunoSEQ multiplex PCR; TCRdb's copy keeps in-frame clones and lacks some. The sample holds some 160,000 clones, roughly 81% seen once. Sample: peripheral blood. The receptors derive from a woman aged 80 or over with COVID-19, enrolled during active disease. Each CDR3 is given with its conserved first and last residue. D genes are given only for firm matches. Expanded clones get a size class; other rows say once, few or many, or leave the size out.

TRBV18	TRBJ2-7	TRBD2	.	CASSPAREGEGKPYEQYF	TGTGCCAGCTCACCAGCCCGGGAGGGGGAGGGGAAACCCTACGAGCAGTACTTC
TRBV6-5	TRBJ2-1	TRBD1	once	CASYRDRGVNEQFF	TGTGCCAGCTACCGGGACAGGGGTGTAAATGAGCAGTTCTTC
TRBV5-4	TRBJ2-5	.	.	CASSPGLGQPTQETQYF	TGTGCCAGCAGCCCCGGCCTCGGACAGCCGACCCAAGAGACCCAGTACTTC
TRBV30	TRBJ2-3	TRBD2	.	CAWTRGLVVADTQYF	TGTGCCTGGACGAGGGGACTAGTCGTCGCAGATACGCAGTATTTT
TRBV4-2	TRBJ2-7	.	.	CASSQAGPASSYEQYF	TGTGCCAGCAGCCAAGCTGGCCCGGCTAGCTCTTACGAGCAGTACTTC
TRBV5-5	TRBJ1-6	TRBD1	.	CASSWGQGYNSPLHF	TGTGCCAGCAGTTGGGGACAGGGCTATAATTCACCCCTCCACTTT
TRBV3-1/TRBV3-2	TRBJ2-3	.	.	CASSLTVTTDTQYF	TGTGCCAGCAGCCTTACAGTCACCACAGATACGCAGTATTTT
TRBV19	TRBJ1-4	.	.	CASSLGTDKSLEKLFF	TGTGCCAGTAGTTTGGGGACTGACAAATCACTTGAAAAACTGTTTTTT
TRBV29-1	TRBJ2-7	TRBD1	.	CSVAGQTYEQYF	TGCAGCGTTGCGGGACAGACCTACGAGCAGTACTTC
TRBV11-1	TRBJ1-2	.	.	CASSLGRYQGNGYTF	TGTGCCAGCAGCTTAGGAAGGTACCAGGGCAACGGCTACACCTTC
TRBV6-5	TRBJ1-4	.	.	CASRQTGGWEKLFF	TGTGCCAGCAGGCAAACGGGGGGATGGGAAAAACTGTTTTTT
TRBV9	TRBJ2-1	.	.	CASSQASGLQGDEQFF	TGTGCCAGCAGCCAAGCCTCGGGACTCCAGGGGGATGAGCAGTTCTTC
TRBV4-2	TRBJ2-6	TRBD2	.	CASSQDPAGATRANVLTF	TGTGCCAGCAGCCAAGATCCAGCGGGGGCCACCAGGGCCAACGTCCTGACTTTC
TRBV5-1	TRBJ2-7	TRBD2	.	CASSVTSGFYEQYF	TGCGCCAGCAGTGTTACTAGCGGGTTCTACGAGCAGTACTTC
TRBV21-1	TRBJ1-2	.	.	CASSKGLHRGNPYGYTF	TGTGCCAGCAGCAAAGGGCTTCACAGGGGAAACCCCTATGGCTACACCTTC
TRBV29-1	TRBJ1-1	TRBD1	.	CSVGLPGQGNTEAFF	TGCAGCGTTGGCTTACCGGGACAGGGGAACACTGAAGCTTTCTTT
TRBV19	TRBJ2-3	.	once	CASSISAGAGTDTQYF	TGTGCCAGTAGTATCAGTGCAGGTGCCGGCACAGATACGCAGTATTTT
TRBV2	TRBJ2-5	TRBD1	once	CASRDRGETQYF	TGTGCCAGCAGGGACAGGGGCGAGACCCAGTACTTC
TRBV2	TRBJ2-2	TRBD2	.	CASSLTSGHTGELFF	TGTGCCAGCAGTTTGACTAGCGGCCACACCGGGGAGCTGTTTTTT
TRBV11-2	TRBJ1-5	.	once	CASSFPGQRPQHF	TGTGCCAGCAGCTTCCCCGGACAAAGGCCCCAGCATTTT
TRBV6-1	TRBJ1-2	.	.	CASSEAWGGDYGYTF	TGTGCCAGCAGTGAAGCTTGGGGGGGCGACTATGGCTACACCTTC
TRBV18	TRBJ2-5	.	.	CASSPHGETQYF	TGTGCCAGCTCACCACACGGAGAGACCCAGTACTTC
TRBV7-3	TRBJ2-3	.	few	CASSNRATDTQYF	TGTGCCAGCAGCAACAGGGCCACAGATACGCAGTATTTT
TRBV5-1	TRBJ2-2	TRBD1	.	CASSPGTGVSGELFF	TGCGCCAGCAGCCCCGGGACAGGGGTTTCGGGGGAGCTGTTTTTT
TRBV24-1	TRBJ2-3	.	.	CATSDSPGRGRTDTQYF	TGTGCCACCAGTGATTCCCCGGGGCGGGGACGCACAGATACGCAGTATTTT
TRBV6-5	TRBJ2-4	TRBD2	.	CASSGRAKNIQYF	TGTGCCAGCAGCGGGAGGGCCAAAAACATTCAGTACTTC
TRBV5-4	TRBJ1-5	.	.	CASSLAPTDQPQHF	TGTGCCAGCAGCTTGGCCCCGACAGATCAGCCCCAGCATTTT
TRBV5-1	TRBJ2-1	TRBD1	.	CASSLAPDRGYNEQFF	TGCGCCAGCAGCTTGGCCCCGGACAGGGGCTACAATGAGCAGTTCTTC
TRBV20-1	TRBJ2-7	.	.	CSARELELTYF	TGCAGTGCTAGAGAGTTGGAGCTAACGTACTTC
TRBV9	TRBJ2-2	TRBD2	few	CATTKGERGNTGELFF	TGTGCCACAACTAAAGGAGAGCGGGGGAACACCGGGGAGCTGTTTTTT
TRBV9	TRBJ2-5	TRBD2	.	CASSVLASGKETQYF	TGTGCCAGCAGCGTATTGGCTAGCGGCAAAGAGACCCAGTACTTC
TRBV7-2	TRBJ1-6	.	.	CASSFSGDSPLHF	TGTGCCAGCAGCTTCTCAGGGGATTCACCCCTCCACTTT
TRBV2	TRBJ1-2	TRBD1	.	CASKKQGELVGYTF	TGTGCCAGCAAGAAACAGGGGGAGTTGGTCGGCTACACCTTC
TRBV7-3	TRBJ2-7	TRBD2	once	CASSFEGGASYEQYF	TGTGCCAGCAGCTTTGAGGGAGGGGCGAGCTACGAGCAGTACTTC